This passage covers 20 T cell receptor beta chains from one sample sequenced in a study of blood T cell repertoires in COVID-19. Sequencing was performed with immunoSEQ multiplex PCR; in TCRdb, only in-frame clones are kept and a portion is missing. The sample contains around 300,000 clones, roughly 90% of which appear only once. The sequencing sample was made of PBMCs or T cells enriched from blood (not recorded which). The receptors derive from a woman aged 55 to 70 who had recovered from COVID-19.

This clone was observed once. The chain joins TRBV18 to TRBJ2-7; 8 bases fit TRBD2. The CDR3 is 14 amino acids. Germline V lookup: CDR1 KGHSH, CDR2 LQKENI. Trimming removed 0 bases from V and 5 bases from J; junction bases left unmatched: 3. In nucleotides, the CDR3 is TGTGCCAGCTCACCACCCAGCGGGGGAAACGAGCAGTACTTC. Translated: CASSPPSGGNEQYF.

This sequence joins TRBV27 and TRBJ1-6; possible D gene TRBD1, 5 bases. V was cut by 7 bases and J by 3 bases, with 16 bases left in between. The CDR3 totals 16 residues. The germline V gene encodes CDR1 MNHEY and CDR2 SMNVEV (reference sequence). The CDR3 reads CASTKRRQLYNSPLHF. The CDR3 bases are TGTGCCAGCACCAAACGCAGACAGCTCTATAATTCACCCCTCCACTTT.

The chain combines TRBV18 with TRBJ1-1, with TRBD1 identical over 7 bases. The V gene's germline CDR1 is KGHSH and CDR2 LQKENI. After removal of 0 bases from V and 3 bases from J, the junction contained 1 base not matched to a gene. The CDR3 loop spans 14 amino acids. The CDR3 spells CASSPPGQDTEAFF. The CDR3 region has the DNA TGTGCCAGCTCACCACCCGGACAGGACACTGAAGCTTTCTTT.

This clone was detected only once. The gene calls are TRBV11-2 and TRBJ1-2; D is unresolved. The germline V gene encodes CDR1 SGHAT and CDR2 FQNNGV. V shed 5 bases and J shed 8 bases, with 15 bases lying between them. The CDR3 runs to 13 residues. CDR3 in DNA: TGTGCCAGCAGCATTACAACTGAGGCGGGCTACACCTTC. It codes for CASSITTEAGYTF.

Notes on this clone: The same CDR3 arises from other DNA sequences in this sample as well. The J gene is TRBJ2-3, the V gene TRBV2; 8 bases are shared with TRBD2. This CDR3 is 15 amino acids long. After removal of 6 bases from V and 1 base from J, the junction contained 6 bases not matched to a gene. CDR1 is SNHLY, CDR2 FYNNEI, per germline. The CDR3 spells CASSGRAGGTDTQYF. The CDR3, as DNA: TGTGCCAGCAGCGGCAGAGCGGGGGGCACAGATACGCAGTATTTT.

The chain recombines TRBV30 with TRBJ1-1; D is perhaps TRBD1 (5 bases). The CDR3 has 12 amino acids. The V gene's germline CDR1 is GTSNPN and CDR2 SVGIG (reference sequence). Trimming took off 2 bases at V and 8 bases at J, with 12 bases between the two ends. The CDR3 DNA is TGTGCCTGGAGTCCCCTCTCAGGGGAAGCTTTCTTT. It yields the protein CAWSPLSGEAFF. The full variable domain, rest sourced from reference TRBV30 and TRBJ1-1, is SQTIHQWPATLVQPVGSPLSLECTVEGTSNPNLYWYRQAAGRGLQLLFYSVGIGQISSEVPQNLSASRPQDRQFILSSKKLLLSDSGFYLCAWSPLSGEAFFGQGTRLTVV.

This rearrangement joins TRBV2 to TRBJ1-5; 8 bases agree with TRBD1. Looked up from germline, CDR1 is SNHLY and CDR2 is FYNNEI. The V segment lost 5 bases and the J segment 6 bases; nucleotides outside the gene matches: 6. The CDR3 loop spans 14 amino acids. CDR3 DNA: TGTGCCAGCAGTACACAGGGGGAAGGTCAGCCCCAGCATTTT. Translating gives CASSTQGEGQPQHF.

Only a few counts were recorded for this clone. CDR3 bases: TGTGCCAGCAGTTTATACGGGTCGTACAATGAGCAGTTCTTC. Its translation is CASSLYGSYNEQFF. This chain connects TRBV28 to TRBJ2-1; D not certain. Germline CDR1 is MDHEN and CDR2 is SYDVKM. The V gene lost 1 base and the J gene lost 4 bases, with 8 bases spanning the gap. The CDR3 contains 14 residues.

This rearrangement joins TRBV5-6 to TRBJ2-7; 9 bases align to TRBD1. The trim removed 2 bases at V and 10 bases at J, leaving 10 bases unmatched. The CDR3 spans 14 residues. Germline loops: CDR1 SGHDT, CDR2 YYEEEE. The CDR3 nucleotides read TGTGCCAGCAGCTTCTCGGGACAGGGATTTCACCAGTACTTC. Encoded protein: CASSFSGQGFHQYF.

The chain is built from TRBV28 and TRBJ1-4; D unclear. CDR3 length: 16 residues. The germline V gene encodes CDR1 MDHEN and CDR2 SYDVKM. The V end lost 5 bases, the J end lost 8 bases, and 21 bases lay between the germline ends. The CDR3 spells CASSTPAPIGGEKLFF. The CDR3 DNA is TGTGCCAGCAGTACACCCGCGCCCATAGGAGGGGAAAAACTGTTTTTT.

The count of this clone is one. V usage is TRBV6-5 and J usage is TRBJ2-3; perhaps TRBD2 as D (6 bases). CDR3 length: 15 amino acids. Trimming took off 4 bases at V and 4 bases at J, with 15 bases between the two ends. Germline values: CDR1 MNHEY, CDR2 SVGAGI. CDR3 sequence (DNA): TGTGCCAGCAGTTTCCGAGGACTATTACCAGATACGCAGTATTTT. Protein: CASSFRGLLPDTQYF.

The rearrangement links TRBV7-6 to TRBJ2-2; TRBD2 is a possible D gene (5 bases). The V end lost 1 base, the J end lost 1 base, and 13 bases lay between the germline ends. The CDR3 is made up of 17 amino acids. Germline CDR1 SGHVS, CDR2 FNYEAQ. In DNA, the CDR3 is TGTGCCAGCAGCTTAGTTGCCAGCGGAGTGAACACCGGGGAGCTGTTTTTT. Amino acids: CASSLVASGVNTGELFF. Looking up the rest from reference TRBV7-6 and TRBJ2-2 gives the full variable domain: GAGVSQSPRYKVTKRGQDVALRCDPISGHVSLYWYRQALGQGPEFLTYFNYEAQQDKSGLPNDRFSAERPEGSISTLTIQRTEQRDSAMYRCASSLVASGVNTGELFFGEGSRLTVL.

This clone has just one count. The chain has TRBV29-1 and TRBJ2-7, with 8 bases lining up with TRBD1. Germline V gives CDR1 SQVTM, CDR2 ANQGSEA. CDR3 length: 13 amino acids. Trimming took 3 bases from V and 6 from J; bases not matched to a gene: 7. CDR3 sequence reads: CSVEGQVLGEQYF. The DNA of the CDR3 is TGCAGCGTTGAGGGACAGGTATTAGGCGAGCAGTACTTC.

The CDR3 sequence: CASSRDTGNTEAFF. The DNA of the CDR3 is TGCGCCAGCAGCCGAGATACAGGGAACACTGAAGCTTTCTTT. The chain has TRBV5-1 and TRBJ1-1, with a tentative D call TRBD1 (5 bases). The germline V gene encodes CDR1 SGHRS and CDR2 YFSETQ. With 4 bases removed from V and 1 base from J, the gap between germline ends came to 11 bases. The CDR3 length is 14 residues.

The V call is TRBV27, the J call TRBJ1-3; TRBD1 matches at 7 bases. Losses at the gene ends were 6 bases for V and 0 bases for J; bases not matched to a gene: 5. The CDR3 is 15 residues long. Germline V gene data show CDR1 as MNHEY and CDR2 as SMNVEV (reference sequence). The CDR3 protein is CASRGTDSSGNTIYF. The DNA for the CDR3 is TGTGCCAGCAGGGGGACAGACAGCTCTGGAAACACCATATATTTT.

The chain joins TRBV2 to TRBJ1-1; the match to TRBD1 covers 10 bases. V lost 7 bases, J lost 4 bases, and 3 bases stayed unmatched. The CDR3 runs to 13 residues. Germline-derived CDR1 and CDR2 are SNHLY and FYNNEI. For the CDR3, the DNA is TGTGCCAGCATTGGACAGGGGGTCACTGAAGCTTTCTTT. Translated: CASIGQGVTEAFF. The whole variable domain, filled in from reference TRBV2 and TRBJ1-1, reads EPEVTQTPSHQVTQMGQEVILRCVPISNHLYFYWYRQILGQKVEFLVSFYNNEISEKSEIFDDQFSVERPDGSNFTLKIRSTKLEDSAMYFCASIGQGVTEAFFGQGTRLTVV.

The genes are TRBV4-1 and TRBJ2-1; D not certain. V shed 4 bases and J shed 8 bases, with 15 bases lying between them. The length of the CDR3 is 14 residues. CDR1 and CDR2 (germline): MGHRA, YSYEKL. The CDR3 sequence is CASSLVPRSHEQFF. The CDR3, as DNA: TGCGCCAGCAGCCTGGTCCCTAGATCCCATGAGCAGTTCTTC.

The rearrangement joins TRBV4-2 to TRBJ2-5; D is undetermined. The CDR3 is 15 amino acids. The V end lost 4 bases, the J end lost 1 base, and 13 bases lay between the germline ends. CDR1 is LGHNA and CDR2 is YNFKEQ in the germline V gene. The CDR3 nucleotides are TGTGCCAGCAGCCCGAACCTCCAGATCCAAGAGACCCAGTACTTC. This encodes CASSPNLQIQETQYF.

This chain links TRBV30 with TRBJ1-5, with D tentatively TRBD1 (6 bases). Germline V gene data show CDR1 as GTSNPN and CDR2 as SVGIG (reference sequence). The CDR3 is 16 amino acids. V was cut by 4 bases and J by 1 base, with 17 bases left in between. The CDR3 here is CAWTLGGPPSNQPQHF. The CDR3, as DNA: TGTGCCTGGACCCTCGGGGGGCCCCCGAGCAATCAGCCCCAGCATTTT.

This clone has a handful of counts. The chain has TRBV5-4 and TRBJ1-1; maybe TRBD1 (5 bases). The CDR3 consists of 13 residues. V lost 10 bases and J 5 bases, leaving 18 bases between the germline ends. Germline V gives CDR1 SGHNT, CDR2 YYREEE (reference sequence). The CDR3 spells CAVVRKGQTEAFF. CDR3 coding DNA: TGTGCCGTTGTTAGAAAGGGGCAGACTGAAGCTTTCTTT. The full variable domain, completed using reference TRBV5-4 and TRBJ1-1, is ETGVTQSPTHLIKTRGQQVTLRCSSQSGHNTVSWYQQALGQGPQFIFQYYREEENGRGNFPPRFSGLQFPNYSSELNVNALELDDSALYLCAVVRKGQTEAFFGQGTRLTVV.